This T cell receptor beta chain emerged from a study of blood T cells in healthy people across ages. General study results and limits: Correlation between TCR beta diversity and naive T cell percentage was strong.

Germline lookup yields CDR1 KGHDR and CDR2 SFDVKD. Trimming removed 3 bases from V and 7 bases from J; junction bases left unmatched: 2. CDR3 size: 14 residues. Total RNA, at least 6 micrograms per sample, came from PBMCs. Using a J-beta primer mix together with a sample-barcoded 5' primer, a second PCR was run for roughly 7 to 11 cycles. Every sample returned 3 million or more CDR3-containing paired-end reads. TCRdb called the 5' RACE reads again in MiXCR, with one record for every CDR3 protein. Among more than 700,000 distinct CDR3 sequences, roughly 46% were seen once, and the ten largest hold roughly 20%. This clonotype showed up just a few times. Its specificity is unknown.

The clonotype comes from a man aged 80 or over in good health. The rearrangement links TRBV24-1 to TRBJ2-4; 10 nucleotides match TRBD1. Sequences were obtained from blood. In DNA, the CDR3 is TGTGCCACCAGTGATGGGACAGGGGAGAACATTCAGTACTTC. This translates into CATSDGTGENIQYF.